What follows describes a single T cell receptor (beta chain). What it recognizes is unknown. CDR3 size: 13 residues. Germline CDR1 reads SQVTM; CDR2 reads ANQGSEA. The sample is drawn from a study of T cells expressing NK-cell markers. Broader study findings: The study left the HCMV specificity of expanded NKG2C+ T cell clones unresolved. In several donors, dominant clonotypes made up roughly 25-60.1% of CD3+CD56-NKG2C+ cells.

Making the TCR beta cDNA relied on 5'RACE template switching with UMIs. TCRdb re-called the 5' RACE reads and gives one entry per CDR3 protein, without DNA. The specimen's table records some 150,000 distinct CDR3 sequences. Sequencing was carried out using blood T cells: a sorted CD56 or NKG2C T cell subset, CD4+ or CD8+ T cells, or bulk PBMC T cells (not recorded which). The rearrangement joins TRBV29-1 to TRBJ2-5; lacking DNA, the TRBD2 call made by TCRdb goes unchecked. This receptor was identified in a man aged 18 to 35 in good health. The CDR3 loop is CSVGTSGQETQYF.